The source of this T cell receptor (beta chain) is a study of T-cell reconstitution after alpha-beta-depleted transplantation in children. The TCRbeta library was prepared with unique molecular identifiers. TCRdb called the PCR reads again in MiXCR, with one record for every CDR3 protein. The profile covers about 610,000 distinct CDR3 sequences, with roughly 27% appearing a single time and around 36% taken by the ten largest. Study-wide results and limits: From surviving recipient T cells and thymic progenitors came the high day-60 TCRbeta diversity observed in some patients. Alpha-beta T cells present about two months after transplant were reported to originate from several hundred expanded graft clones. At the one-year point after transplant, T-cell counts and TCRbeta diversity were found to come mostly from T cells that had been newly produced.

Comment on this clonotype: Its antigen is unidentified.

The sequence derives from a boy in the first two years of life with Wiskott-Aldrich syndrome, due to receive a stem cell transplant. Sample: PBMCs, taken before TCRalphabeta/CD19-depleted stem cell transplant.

The CDR3 loop reads CASSWEGAGGELFF. The CDR3, as DNA: TGTGCCAGCAGTTGGGAGGGGGCAGGCGGGGAGCTGTTTTTT. The rearrangement joins TRBV27 to TRBJ2-2; D possibly uses TRBD1 or TRBD2 (7 bases each). The CDR3 loop spans 14 amino acids. CDR1 and CDR2 (germline): MNHEY, SMNVEV (reference sequence). The V gene lost 4 bases and the J gene lost 7 bases, with 13 bases spanning the gap.